Shown below are 32 T cell receptor beta chains from a single sample sequenced in a study of blood T cell repertoires in COVID-19 (dated by TCRdb to the early 2020s). Libraries were constructed by the immunoSEQ multiplex PCR assay. TCRdb limited this immuneACCESS table to in-frame rearrangements with V and J called. A share of clones is missing; checked studies link under half to unresolved V genes, and the rest is unexplained. The sample yields 200,000 to 250,000 clones; around 90% were counted once. Of the sample, about 0.8% falls within the top ten clones. The material sequenced was peripheral blood. The source of these receptors is a man younger than 45 with COVID-19, enrolled during active disease.

The chain employs TRBV2 and TRBJ1-1; 9 bases align to TRBD1. This CDR3 comprises 13 residues. The germline gives CDR1 SNHLY, CDR2 FYNNEI. V trimming: 9 bases; J trimming: 7 bases; junction bases outside the gene matches: 9. The CDR3 DNA is TGTGCCAGTATACAGGGGGCGCGGGTTGAAGCTTTCTTT. This sequence encodes CASIQGARVEAFF.

This chain uses TRBV18 with TRBJ2-3; tentatively, D is TRBD2 (6 bases). The CDR3 covers 13 residues. Deletions cut 5 bases from V and 4 bases from J, with 10 bases between. Germline CDR1 and CDR2: KGHSH and LQKENI. The CDR3 sequence is CASSIRDSDTQYF. The CDR3 region has the DNA TGTGCCAGCTCAATCCGGGACTCAGATACGCAGTATTTT. The full variable domain, rest sourced from reference TRBV18 and TRBJ2-3, is NAGVMQNPRHLVRRRGQEARLRCSPMKGHSHVYWYRQLPEEGLKFMVYLQKENIIDESGMPKERFSAEFPKEGPSILRIQQVVRGDSAAYFCASSIRDSDTQYFGPGTRLTVL.

The rearrangement joins TRBV11-2 to TRBJ1-1; D remains unclear. Germline CDR1 is SGHAT and CDR2 is FQNNGV. This CDR3 has 15 residues. V dropped 3 bases and J dropped 4 bases, with 15 bases sitting between them. The CDR3: CASSFWGEGSTEAFF. For the CDR3, the DNA is TGTGCCAGCAGCTTCTGGGGTGAAGGGAGCACTGAAGCTTTCTTT.

V is TRBV5-5 and J is TRBJ2-3, with a tentative D call TRBD2 (6 bases). Germline values: CDR1 SGHKS, CDR2 YYEKEE (reference sequence). The CDR3 contains 15 residues. The germline V and J ends were trimmed by 5 bases and 0 bases, with 13 bases remaining between them. This CDR3 reads CASSGGTSSTDTQYF. The CDR3 region has the DNA TGTGCCAGCAGTGGGGGGACCTCGAGCACAGATACGCAGTATTTT.

The chain has TRBV7-9 and TRBJ2-7, with D hard to call. The CDR3 loop spans 15 amino acids. CDR1 and CDR2 from the germline V gene are SEHNR and FQNEAQ (reference sequence). V was pared by 1 base and J by 3 bases, with 13 bases between. The CDR3 loop reads CASSLGPGVDYEQYF. The DNA for the CDR3 is TGTGCCAGCAGCTTAGGGCCAGGCGTGGACTACGAGCAGTACTTC.

V gene TRBV7-2 combines with J gene TRBJ2-2; 7 bases agree with TRBD1. The germline gives CDR1 SGHTA, CDR2 FQGNSA. There are 16 residues in the CDR3. V shed 1 base, J shed 2 bases, and the junction held 4 bases outside the gene matches. This chain's CDR3 is CASSLETGINTGELFF. The DNA of the CDR3 is TGTGCCAGCAGCTTAGAGACAGGGATAAACACCGGGGAGCTGTTTTTT. The full variable domain, its missing parts supplied by reference TRBV7-2 and TRBJ2-2, is GAGVSQSPSNKVTEKGKDVELRCDPISGHTALYWYRQSLGQGLEFLIYFQGNSAPDKSGLPSDRFSAERTGGSVSTLTIQRTQQEDSAVYLCASSLETGINTGELFFGEGSRLTVL.

The rearrangement joins TRBV24-1 to TRBJ2-3; D perhaps matches TRBD2 (6 bases). From germline, CDR1 is KGHDR and CDR2 SFDVKD. The CDR3 runs 16 residues. V lost 4 bases and J 5 bases, leaving 18 bases between the germline ends. The CDR3 DNA is TGTGCCACCAGTGACCCCGTCGGGAGTAGCGGAGATACGCAGTATTTT. The encoded protein is CATSDPVGSSGDTQYF.

V gene TRBV29-1 combines with J gene TRBJ2-5; 9 bases align to TRBD1. V shed 6 bases, J shed 5 bases, and the junction held 13 bases outside the gene matches. Germline CDR1 SQVTM, CDR2 ANQGSEA. This CDR3 contains 15 residues. CDR3 nucleotide sequence: TGCAGCGTAATAGAGCCGGGACAGGGTTGGGAGACCCAGTACTTC. Translating gives CSVIEPGQGWETQYF.

This sequence joins TRBV27 and TRBJ1-1, with 7 nucleotides matching TRBD1. The CDR3 spans 14 residues. Trimming at V came to 6 bases and at J to 9 bases, leaving 13 bases not matched to a gene. CDR1 is MNHEY and CDR2 is SMNVEV in the germline V gene (reference sequence). CDR3 residues: CASSTTQKRGQAFF. The CDR3 DNA reads as TGTGCCAGCAGCACGACTCAGAAGAGGGGGCAAGCTTTCTTT.

This chain joins TRBV5-1 and TRBJ2-7, with D uncertain. The germline V gene encodes CDR1 SGHRS and CDR2 YFSETQ. V was clipped by 0 bases and J by 6 bases, with 10 bases between them. The CDR3 has 13 residues. In DNA, the CDR3 is TGCGCCAGCAGCTTGGTGGCAGATGGCGAGCAGTACTTC. It encodes CASSLVADGEQYF.

This chain uses TRBV6-6 with TRBJ2-5; the match to TRBD2 covers 7 bases. The CDR3 totals 15 residues. V lost 2 bases to trimming and J lost 5 bases; unmatched junction nucleotides: 8. Looked up from germline, CDR1 is MNHNY and CDR2 is SVGAGI (reference sequence). The CDR3 DNA reads TGTGCCAGCAGTTACAAGACGGGGGGTGGGGAGACCCAGTACTTC. Translation gives CASSYKTGGGETQYF.

The chain joins TRBV5-6 to TRBJ2-5; D not resolved. CDR3 length: 17 residues. V lost 1 base to trimming and J lost 5 bases, with 21 bases between them. Germline V gene lookup returns CDR1 SGHDT and CDR2 YYEEEE. DNA of the CDR3: TGTGCCAGCAGCTTGTCCACGGATGCCACGGGTGGGGAGACCCAGTACTTC. Translated: CASSLSTDATGGETQYF.

The rearrangement links TRBV5-1 to TRBJ1-4, with TRBD1 as a possible D gene (6 bases). Germline loops: CDR1 SGHRS, CDR2 YFSETQ. V lost 4 bases and J 8 bases, leaving 24 bases between the germline ends. This CDR3 has 17 residues. CDR3 sequence: CASSPNPSPGQGEKLFF. The CDR3 bases are TGCGCCAGCAGCCCAAACCCATCCCCGGGGCAGGGGGAAAAACTGTTTTTT.

V and J are TRBV19 and TRBJ1-5; tentatively, D is TRBD1 (6 bases). From germline, CDR1 is LNHDA and CDR2 SQIVND (reference sequence). This CDR3 contains 13 residues. The V and J ends lost 11 bases and 5 bases respectively, with 16 bases between them. In DNA, the CDR3 is TGTGCCGGGGCCCCGACAGGTCATCAGCCCCAGCATTTT. Protein: CAGAPTGHQPQHF.

The J gene is TRBJ1-4, the V gene TRBV19; the D is unclear. The CDR3 extends over 14 amino acids. In germline, CDR1 is LNHDA, CDR2 SQIVND (reference sequence). V lost 4 bases and J lost 7, with 13 bases in between. As DNA, the CDR3 is TGTGCCAGTAGTACGGGGATTACGGCTGAAAAACTGTTTTTT. Its translation is CASSTGITAEKLFF.

The V gene is TRBV19, the J gene TRBJ1-1; 8 nucleotides match TRBD1. Per the germline V gene, CDR1 is LNHDA and CDR2 is SQIVND (reference sequence). This CDR3 contains 14 residues. V dropped 1 base and J dropped 6; count of bases not matched to a gene: 4. The CDR3 is CASSIGRGLAEAFF. In nucleotides, the CDR3 is TGTGCCAGTAGTATAGGCAGGGGGCTCGCTGAAGCTTTCTTT.

The V gene is TRBV7-2, the J gene TRBJ2-3; a possible D gene is TRBD2 (5 bases). Trimming left V 1 base short and J 3 bases short, with 11 bases between. Germline CDR1 SGHTA, CDR2 FQGNSA. This CDR3 contains 15 residues. CDR3 sequence (DNA): TGTGCCAGCAGCTTAGTCGGGCTAGCTACAGATACGCAGTATTTT. Translating it yields CASSLVGLATDTQYF.

Points on this clone: The DNA is omitted, as the CDR3 cannot be located on it reliably, and the CDR3 follows TCRdb's listing. The chain is built from TRBV12-2 and TRBJ1-4; TRBD1 is taken as the D call from the table, unchecked against the DNA. TRBV12-2 constitutes a pseudogene. The CDR3 numbers 16 amino acids, ends counted. The CDR3 is CASRLAFGQGNEKLFF.

The V gene is TRBV4-2, the J gene TRBJ2-7; TRBD2 agrees at 10 bases. V gave up 1 base and J gave up 4 bases; unmatched junction bases: 13. This CDR3 is built from 18 residues. Per germline, CDR1 LGHNA and CDR2 YNFKEQ. The CDR3 coding sequence is TGTGCCAGCAGCCAAGGGGCTAGCGGGGGACTCTTAGTGTACGAGCAGTACTTC. It yields the protein CASSQGASGGLLVYEQYF.

The chain has TRBV5-1 and TRBJ2-2; D is unresolved. V gave up 0 bases and J gave up 5 bases, with 14 bases separating them. There are 16 residues in the CDR3. Germline values: CDR1 SGHRS, CDR2 YFSETQ. The CDR3 nucleotides are TGCGCCAGCAGCTTGGAGGATGAGGCATATACCGGGGAGCTGTTTTTT. It is translated as CASSLEDEAYTGELFF.

The CDR3 region is CASSLDRGEETQYF. Here the CDR3 DNA reads TGTGCCAGCAGTTTAGACAGGGGGGAAGAGACCCAGTACTTC. The V call is TRBV27, the J call TRBJ2-5, with 9 nucleotides matching TRBD1. V lost 2 bases to trimming and J lost 3 bases; unmatched junction nucleotides: 1. The germline gives CDR1 MNHEY, CDR2 SMNVEV (reference sequence). The length of the CDR3 is 14 residues.

The rearrangement joins TRBV28 to TRBJ1-1, with D possibly being TRBD1 (5 bases). V lost 4 bases and J 4 bases, leaving 16 bases between the germline ends. CDR1 and CDR2 from the germline V gene are MDHEN and SYDVKM. This CDR3 spans 15 amino acids. The CDR3 protein is CASSSRGLDGTEAFF. CDR3 nucleotides: TGTGCCAGCAGTTCCCGGGGACTCGACGGCACTGAAGCTTTCTTT.

This rearrangement joins TRBV19 to TRBJ1-2, with 7 bases identical to TRBD1. Germline CDR1 reads LNHDA; CDR2 reads SQIVND (reference sequence). The CDR3 is made up of 13 amino acids. With V trimmed by 9 bases and J by 3 bases, 7 bases remained unmatched. For the CDR3, the DNA is TGTGCCAGCCAGACAGGGACGTACTATGGCTACACCTTC. It yields the protein CASQTGTYYGYTF. Based on the CDR3 plus reference TRBV19 and TRBJ1-2, the full variable domain is DGGITQSPKYLFRKEGQNVTLSCEQNLNHDAMYWYRQDPGQGLRLIYYSQIVNDFQKGDIAEGYSVSREKKESFPLTVTSAQKNPTAFYLCASQTGTYYGYTFGSGTRLTVV.

Here the CDR3 reads CASSSSTERVAFF. CDR3 coding DNA: TGTGCCAGCAGCTCTAGCACCGAGAGGGTAGCTTTCTTT. The rearrangement uses TRBV13 and TRBJ1-1; D not resolved. Germline CDR1 reads PRHDT; CDR2 reads FYEKMQ (reference sequence). This CDR3 spans 13 amino acids. V was shortened by 4 bases and J by 10 bases, with 16 bases between the two germline ends.

As to this clone: The same CDR3 arises from other DNA sequences in this sample as well. CDR3 residues: CASSYSTGSGANVLTF. The CDR3 region has the DNA TGTGCCAGCAGTTACTCCACAGGGTCAGGGGCCAACGTCCTGACTTTC. This chain joins TRBV6-5 and TRBJ2-6, with D possibly TRBD1 on 6 matching bases. Germline-derived CDR1 and CDR2 are MNHEY and SVGAGI. The CDR3 runs 16 residues. Between the trimmed V and J ends, which lost 0 bases and 4 bases, there was a span of 10 bases.

This chain connects TRBV3-1 (or the pseudogene TRBV3-2) to TRBJ2-2; 7 bases line up with TRBD1. Losses at the gene ends were 3 bases for V and 5 bases for J; bases not matched to a gene: 6. The germline CDR1 and CDR2 sequences are LGHDT and YNNKEL (reference sequence). This CDR3 is 15 amino acids long. CDR3 sequence reads: CASSHKGAHTGELFF. The CDR3 nucleotides read TGTGCCAGCAGCCACAAGGGGGCGCATACCGGGGAGCTGTTTTTT.

The chain links TRBV2 to TRBJ2-1; 9 nucleotides align to TRBD1. Germline trimming cut 3 bases from V and 1 base from J; bases unmatched to any gene: 7. The CDR3 contains 17 residues. Germline values: CDR1 SNHLY, CDR2 FYNNEI. CDR3 sequence reads: CASSDGTGLSSYNEQFF. For the CDR3, the DNA is TGTGCCAGCAGTGACGGGACAGGGTTAAGTTCCTACAATGAGCAGTTCTTC.

The CDR3 sequence: CASSYTRGQSEEYF. Written as DNA, the CDR3 is TGTGCCAGCAGTTACACCCGAGGACAGTCTGAAGAGTACTTC. The chain couples TRBV6-5 to TRBJ2-7; D is perhaps TRBD1 (6 bases). The CDR3 consists of 14 residues. Per the germline V gene, CDR1 is MNHEY and CDR2 is SVGAGI. Trimming left V 2 bases short and J 11 bases short, with 19 bases between.

V is TRBV3-1 (or the pseudogene TRBV3-2) and J is TRBJ1-6; D possibly corresponds to TRBD1 (5 bases). CDR3 length: 15 amino acids. Germline CDR1 LGHDT, CDR2 YNNKEL (reference sequence). Trimming left V 4 bases short and J 10 bases short, with 17 bases between. The DNA for the CDR3 is TGTGCCAGCAGCCCCCGGGGGGGGGAAGGATCACCCCTCCACTTT. It translates to CASSPRGGEGSPLHF.

The chain uses TRBV21-1 and TRBJ2-3; TRBD1 is the table's D call, not checked against the DNA. TRBV21-1 is flagged as a pseudogene. The CDR3 totals 15 residues. The DNA for the CDR3 is TGTGCCAGCAGCAAAAGGGGGACGTACACAGATACGCAGTATTTT. Amino acid sequence: CASSKRGTYTDTQYF.

This clone was found once. CDR3 amino acids: CAWRPTGGSNEKLFF. The CDR3 nucleotides read TGTGCCTGGAGACCGACTGGGGGCTCTAATGAAAAACTGTTTTTT. The chain joins TRBV30 to TRBJ1-4; weak D call: TRBD1 (6 bases). Germline V CDR1 and CDR2: GTSNPN, SVGIG (reference sequence). The V end was cut by 3 bases, the J end by 3 bases, with 14 bases between. The CDR3 runs 15 residues.

The chain has TRBV5-1 and TRBJ2-4; D may be TRBD1 (5 bases). V lost 4 bases and J lost 4, with 12 bases in between. Germline-derived CDR1 and CDR2 are SGHRS and YFSETQ. The CDR3 sequence is 14 residues long. The DNA of the CDR3 is TGCGCCAGCAGCGCCCAGGGTGGTAAAAACATTCAGTACTTC. Translated: CASSAQGGKNIQYF.